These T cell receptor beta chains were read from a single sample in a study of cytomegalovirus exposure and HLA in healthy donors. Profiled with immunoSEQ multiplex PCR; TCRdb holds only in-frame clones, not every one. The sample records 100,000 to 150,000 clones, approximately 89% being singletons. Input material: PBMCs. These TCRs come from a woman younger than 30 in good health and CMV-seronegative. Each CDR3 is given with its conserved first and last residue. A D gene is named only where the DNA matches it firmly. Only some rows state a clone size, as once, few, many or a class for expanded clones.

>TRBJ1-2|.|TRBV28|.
TGTGCCAGCAGTCCCCTCAGGCCCTACTATGGCTACACCTTC
CASSPLRPYYGYTF
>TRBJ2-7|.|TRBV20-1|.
TGCAGTGCCCCCCGCTACGAGCAGTACTTC
CSAPRYEQYF
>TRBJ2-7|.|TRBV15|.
TGTGCCACCAGCAGAGTTACAGGGTCAGCCTACGAGCAGTACTTC
CATSRVTGSAYEQYF
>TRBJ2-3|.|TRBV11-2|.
TGTGCCAGCAGCTTAGTAAGGGGTACGCAGTATTTT
CASSLVRGTQYF
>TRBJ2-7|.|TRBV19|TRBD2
TGTGCCAGCTGGGGGGGGTATGCGAACGAGCAGTACTTC
CASWGGYANEQYF
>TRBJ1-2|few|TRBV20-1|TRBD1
TGCAGTGCAAGGACAGGGGAGGGCTACACCTTC
CSARTGEGYTF
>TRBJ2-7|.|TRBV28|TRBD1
TGTGCCAGCAGTTTAATTGGGACAGGGGGCTCCGAGCAGTACTTC
CASSLIGTGGSEQYF
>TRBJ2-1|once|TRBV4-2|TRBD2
TGTGCCAGCAGCCAAGAGACTAGCGGGAGTATAAATGAGCAGTTCTTC
CASSQETSGSINEQFF
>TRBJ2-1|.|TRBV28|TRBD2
TGTGCCAGCAGTCCGGGACTAGCGGGAACCTATGAGCAGTTCTTC
CASSPGLAGTYEQFF
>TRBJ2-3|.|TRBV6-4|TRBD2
TGTGCCAGCAGTGACGGGCTAGCGGGACGCCCGTATTTT
CASSDGLAGRPYF
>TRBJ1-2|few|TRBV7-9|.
TGTGCCAGCAGCCCCCCCGGAATTACACTCGGGGATGGCTACACCTTC
CASSPPGITLGDGYTF
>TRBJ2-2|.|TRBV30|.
TGTGCCTGGAGTGTCCGGGACAAACACACCGGGGAGCTGTTTTTT
CAWSVRDKHTGELFF
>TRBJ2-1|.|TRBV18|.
TGTGCCAGCTCACCCCAGGGGCAGAGCTACAATGAGCAGTTCTTC
CASSPQGQSYNEQFF
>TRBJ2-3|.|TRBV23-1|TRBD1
TGCGCCAGCAGTCAATCTCCCCTTCCGGGACAGAGCACAGATACGCAGTATTTT
CASSQSPLPGQSTDTQYF
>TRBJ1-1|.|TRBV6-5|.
TGTGCCAGCAGATTAGACACCATGAACACTGAAGCTTTCTTT
CASRLDTMNTEAFF
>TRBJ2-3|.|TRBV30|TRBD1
TGTGCCTGGAGTTACCTACAGGGGGGAGATACGCAGTATTTT
CAWSYLQGGDTQYF
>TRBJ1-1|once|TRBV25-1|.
TGTGCCAGCACCGCGCGTGGCAGGACTGAAGCTTTCTTT
CASTARGRTEAFF